The entry below describes one T cell receptor (beta chain). The entry originates in a study of PD-L1 blockade in urothelial cancer. Study summary: Most of the roughly 30 patients were men whose urothelial cancer was bladder-origin. Blood analyses occurred 3 weeks (second dose) and 6 weeks post treatment start. Blood samples had a median of approximately 150,000 T cells.

Deletions cut 1 base from V and 5 bases from J, with 5 bases between. This CDR3 spans 13 amino acids. Germline values: CDR1 SEHNR, CDR2 FQNEAQ (reference sequence). All patients carried locally advanced or metastatic urothelial carcinoma. Sequencing used immunoSEQ multiplex PCR; TCRdb keeps in-frame clones, though not all of them. The repertoire has tens of thousands of clones, approximately 86% of them found once; the top ten carry around 15%. The rearrangement joins TRBV7-9 to TRBJ2-2, with a weak D call TRBD2 (5 bases). Source: PBMCs, taken around atezolizumab (anti-PD-L1) treatment. The source of this sequence is a man in his sixties with urothelial cancer. This chain's CDR3 is CASSLGGTGELFF. CDR3 DNA sequence: TGTGCCAGCAGCTTAGGAGGGACCGGGGAGCTGTTTTTT.